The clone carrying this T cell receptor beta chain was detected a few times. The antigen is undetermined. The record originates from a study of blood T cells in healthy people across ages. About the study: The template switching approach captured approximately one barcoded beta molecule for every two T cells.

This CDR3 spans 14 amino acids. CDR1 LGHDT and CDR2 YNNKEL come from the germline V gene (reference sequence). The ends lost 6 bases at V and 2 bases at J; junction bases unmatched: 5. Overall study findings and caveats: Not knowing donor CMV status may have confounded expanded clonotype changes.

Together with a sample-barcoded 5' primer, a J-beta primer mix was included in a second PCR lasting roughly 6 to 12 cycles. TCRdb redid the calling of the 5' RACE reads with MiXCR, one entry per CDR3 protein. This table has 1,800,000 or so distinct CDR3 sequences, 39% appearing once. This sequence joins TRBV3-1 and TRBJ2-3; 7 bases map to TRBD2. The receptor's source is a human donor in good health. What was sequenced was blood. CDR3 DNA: TGTGCCAGCAGTCGGGGAGGGCCCACAGATACGCAGTATTTT. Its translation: CASSRGGPTDTQYF.